The rows below give T cell receptor beta chains drawn from one sample of a study of T cells in Graves' hyperthyroidism and ophthalmopathy. TCRdb processed the multiplex PCR reads anew with MiXCR; each CDR3 protein has one entry. This table has 250,000 to 300,000 distinct CDR3 sequences, around 19% appearing once. Sequenced material: blood. Receptors were obtained from a man between 45 and 60 years old with Graves' ophthalmopathy. The CDR3 runs from the conserved cysteine through the conserved F or W. The D gene is left open where the match is weak. Clone sizes are given selectively: once, few, many, or a class where the clone is expanded.

TRBJ2-1 TRBD1 many TRBV5-1 TGCGCCAGCAGCTGGACAGGGGGCAATGAGCAGTTCTTC CASSWTGGNEQFF
TRBJ2-2 . many TRBV28 TGTGCCAGCAGTTACAAGGGTACCGGGGAGCTGTTTTTT CASSYKGTGELFF
TRBJ2-7 . many TRBV6-1 TGTGCCAGCAGTGAAGGTCACGTCTCCTACGAGCAGTACTTC CASSEGHVSYEQYF
TRBJ1-5 TRBD1 once TRBV18 TGTGCCAGCTCATTACAGGGGTTTAGCAATCAGCCCCAGCATTTT CASSLQGFSNQPQHF
TRBJ2-7 TRBD2 . TRBV11-2 TGTGCCAGCAGCTTAGGGGGAGGGACTATACTCTACGAGCAGTACTTC CASSLGGGTILYEQYF
TRBJ2-7 . many TRBV29-1 TGCAGCGTCCGCACAGGGACCTACGAGCAGTACTTC CSVRTGTYEQYF
TRBJ1-2 . many TRBV18 TGTGCCAGCTCTCCAACACTAAACTATGGCTACACCTTC CASSPTLNYGYTF
TRBJ2-1 TRBD2 many TRBV11-1 TGTGCCAGCAGCTCCCGGGGGACTAGCGGGAGCGATGAGCAGTTCTTC CASSSRGTSGSDEQFF
TRBJ2-7 TRBD1 few TRBV19 TGTGCCAGTAGTCCGACAGGGGGCGGCGAGCAGTACTTC CASSPTGGGEQYF
TRBJ1-2 . few TRBV30 TGTGCCTTCAACCGAGATAACTATGGCTACACCTTC CAFNRDNYGYTF
TRBJ1-1 . . TRBV27 TGTGCCAGCACCTTACCCCAGGTTTTGAACACTGAAGCTTTCTTT CASTLPQVLNTEAFF
TRBJ1-1 . many TRBV28 TGTGCCAGCAGACCCCTTTATATGAACACTGAAGCTTTCTTT CASRPLYMNTEAFF
TRBJ2-7 TRBD1 many TRBV6-1 TGTGCCAGCAGTGCCGTCCACGGGACAGGGAAAGGCGAGCAGTACTTC CASSAVHGTGKGEQYF
TRBJ2-1 TRBD1 few TRBV27 TGTGCCAGCAGTTACGAGGGCAGGGGGAAGTACAATGAGCAGTTCTTC CASSYEGRGKYNEQFF
TRBJ2-4 TRBD2 few TRBV20-1 TGCAGTGCCCCCGAAAGGGAGGGGAGGGACATTCAGTACTTC CSAPEREGRDIQYF
TRBJ2-3 TRBD2 many TRBV13 TGTGCCAGCAGCCTAGCGGGAGGGGTAGATACGCAGTATTTT CASSLAGGVDTQYF
TRBJ2-4 TRBD2 . TRBV13 TGTGCCAGCAGCCCCCCCTCACTAGCGGGAGAAGGGAACATTCAGTACTTC CASSPPSLAGEGNIQYF
TRBJ2-4 . . TRBV6-1 TGTGCCAGCAGTGAATATAGATCGAGGCCAGGGACGGCCAAAAACATTCAGTACTTC CASSEYRSRPGTAKNIQYF
TRBJ1-1 . many TRBV6-1 TGTGCCAGCTCGGACGCGATGAGAGGAGGAAACACTGAAGCTTTCTTT CASSDAMRGGNTEAFF
TRBJ2-2 . once TRBV28 TGTGCCAGCAGTTCTCCCTTTTACACCGGGGAGCTGTTTTTT CASSSPFYTGELFF
TRBJ1-2 . many TRBV5-1 TGCGCCAGCAGTCCAGGCAGCCCCCAGGATGGCTACACCTTC CASSPGSPQDGYTF
TRBJ1-1 TRBD1 many TRBV20-1 TGCAGTGCCTATCTGACAGGGGGAACTGAAGCTTTCTTT CSAYLTGGTEAFF
TRBJ2-3 . . TRBV14 TGTGCCAGCAGCCCCTCGGCAGGGGCGCAGTATTTT CASSPSAGAQYF
TRBJ1-5 . few TRBV20-1 TGCAGTGCTAGCGTGGTGTGGAACCAGCCCCAGCATTTT CSASVVWNQPQHF
TRBJ2-5 . . TRBV11-2 TGTGCCAGCAGCCCTCGTTTCGCGGGCCAAGAGACCCAGTACTTC CASSPRFAGQETQYF
TRBJ2-1 TRBD2 few TRBV11-3 TGTGCCAGCAGCTTAGGTCCTAGCGGGAGGCGCGAGCAGTTCTTC CASSLGPSGRREQFF
TRBJ2-7 TRBD2 . TRBV7-2 TGTGCCAGCAGTCTGGCCGCGGCGGGAGGGAACTACTACGAGCAGTACTTC CASSLAAAGGNYYEQYF
TRBJ1-2 TRBD1 few TRBV20-1 TGCAGTGCCGGCGGGACAGGGGACTATGGCTACACCTTC CSAGGTGDYGYTF
TRBJ2-1 . . TRBV5-1 TGCGCCAGCAGCGGTGGACTGTTTATGGATGAGCAGTTCTTC CASSGGLFMDEQFF
TRBJ2-7 TRBD1 many TRBV6-1 TGTGCCAGCGGAGGGTTAGGGACAGGACCCTACGAGCAGTACTTC CASGGLGTGPYEQYF
TRBJ2-1 . many TRBV3-1 TGTGCCAGCAGCGACGGGGTGTCAATTGATGAGCAGTTCTTC CASSDGVSIDEQFF
TRBJ2-3 TRBD2 few TRBV6-2/TRBV6-3 TGTGCCAGCAGTTACGGCGGGAGAGGGGTGTCTAGCACAGATACGCAGTATTTT CASSYGGRGVSSTDTQYF